These 5 T cell receptor beta chains came from one sample sequenced in a study of immune evolution from preneoplasia to lung adenocarcinoma. The protocol was immunoSEQ multiplex PCR, while the TCRdb copy is restricted to in-frame clones and leaves out a portion. Here the sample spans approximately 4,900 clones, roughly 86% being singletons. Sequenced sample: FFPE invasive lung adenocarcinoma tissue. The receptors were sampled from a person aged 45 to 59 with lung adenocarcinoma.

The chain recombines TRBV4-3 with TRBJ1-4; 7 bases agree with TRBD1. The CDR3 is made up of 18 amino acids. Looked up from germline, CDR1 is LGHNA and CDR2 is YSLEER. V lost 5 bases and J lost 6; bases outside the gene matches: 18. In DNA, the CDR3 is TGCGCCAGCAGCGTCGGAACAGGGGCGGCTACAGGGTATGAAAAACTGTTTTTT. It yields the protein CASSVGTGAATGYEKLFF.

The chain employs TRBV6-6 and TRBJ1-2; D gene uncertain. The germline V gene encodes CDR1 MNHNY and CDR2 SVGAGI (reference sequence). This CDR3 is 15 amino acids long. Between the trimmed V and J ends, which lost 7 bases and 3 bases, there was a span of 18 bases. The CDR3 DNA reads as TGTGCCAGCAAAAGGCCCGGGGAGGCGGACTATGGCTACACCTTC. Translated: CASKRPGEADYGYTF.

This rearrangement joins TRBV25-1 to TRBJ2-3; D may match TRBD1 or TRBD2 (5 bases each). Germline CDR1 reads MGHDK; CDR2 reads SYGVNS. This CDR3 comprises 12 residues. V was clipped by 3 bases and J by 6 bases, with 7 bases between them. Here the CDR3 DNA reads TGTGCCAGCAGTGAGGGGGTCGATACGCAGTATTTT. Its protein is CASSEGVDTQYF.

The J gene is TRBJ1-3, the V gene TRBV25-1; D not certain. The CDR3 totals 15 residues. From germline, CDR1 is MGHDK and CDR2 SYGVNS. V lost 1 base to trimming and J lost 4 bases, with 11 bases between them. CDR3 nucleotides: TGTGCCAGCAGTGAATCCTTCAATCTCGGAAACACCATATATTTT. Translating gives CASSESFNLGNTIYF. The entire variable domain, with the rest obtained from reference TRBV25-1 and TRBJ1-3, is as follows: EADIYQTPRYLVIGTGKKITLECSQTMGHDKMYWYQQDPGMELHLIHYSYGVNSTEKGDLSSESTVSRIRTEHFPLTLESARPSHTSQYLCASSESFNLGNTIYFGEGSWLTVV.

This chain connects TRBV18 to TRBJ2-7; the match to TRBD1 covers 10 bases. The V and J ends lost 5 bases and 2 bases, in that order; junction bases with no gene match: 9. The length of the CDR3 is 16 residues. CDR1 and CDR2 (germline): KGHSH, LQKENI. In DNA, the CDR3 is TGTGCCAGCTCAGCCCGACAGGGGGCTAGGACCTACGAGCAGTACTTC. It is translated as CASSARQGARTYEQYF. Supplemented by reference TRBV18 and TRBJ2-7, the full variable domain reads NAGVMQNPRHLVRRRGQEARLRCSPMKGHSHVYWYRQLPEEGLKFMVYLQKENIIDESGMPKERFSAEFPKEGPSILRIQQVVRGDSAAYFCASSARQGARTYEQYFGPGTRLTVT.